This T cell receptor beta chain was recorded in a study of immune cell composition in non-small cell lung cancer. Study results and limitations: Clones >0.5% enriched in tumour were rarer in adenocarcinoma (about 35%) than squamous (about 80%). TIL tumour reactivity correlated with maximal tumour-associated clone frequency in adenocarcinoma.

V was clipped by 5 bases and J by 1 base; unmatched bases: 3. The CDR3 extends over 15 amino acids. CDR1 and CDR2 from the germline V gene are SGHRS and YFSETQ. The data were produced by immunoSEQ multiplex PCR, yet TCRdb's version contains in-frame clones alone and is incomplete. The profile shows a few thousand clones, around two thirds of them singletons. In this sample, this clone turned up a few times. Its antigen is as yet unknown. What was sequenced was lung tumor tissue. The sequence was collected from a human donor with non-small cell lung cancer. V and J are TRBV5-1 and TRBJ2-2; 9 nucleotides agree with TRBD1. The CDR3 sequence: CASRQGAQNTGELFF. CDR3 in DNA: TGCGCCAGCAGACAGGGGGCTCAGAACACCGGGGAGCTGTTTTTT.